This TCR beta chain stems from a study of early T cells in non-severe SARS-CoV-2 infection. Study information: From unsorted whole blood, bulk RNA was sequenced, and the chains remained unpaired. General observations from the study: Comparison of clonotypes with VDJdb favored anti-spike CD8 responses while missing private and CD4 specificities.

This clonotype was observed at least ten times. Antigen specificity is unknown. Germline V gene sequence: CDR1 SQVTM, CDR2 ANQGSEA. Trimming removed 6 bases from V and 3 bases from J, with 9 bases in between. This CDR3 has 11 residues. Individual cDNA molecules were tagged with unique molecular identifiers, the study reported. MiXCR, run by TCRdb on the 5' RACE reads, gives a single entry per CDR3 protein. In the table there are about 33,000 distinct CDR3 sequences, around 7% of which are singletons. The receptor comes from an adult who was a healthcare worker with PCR-confirmed SARS-CoV-2 infection or an uninfected control (not recorded which). The material sequenced was whole blood. V and J are TRBV29-1 and TRBJ2-7, with a weak D call TRBD2 (6 bases). CDR3 bases: TGCAGCGTCAGGAGGGACTACGAGCAGTACTTC. It translates to CSVRRDYEQYF.